This TCR beta chain was sequenced in a study of lung T cells in sarcoidosis with Löfgren's syndrome. Study information: CD4+ T cells build up in sarcoidosis bronchoalveolar lavage fluid. Löfgren's syndrome patients were the main repertoire analysis focus.

This clonotype has ten or more counts. TCRdb analysed the reads with MiXCR anew, one entry per CDR3 protein. This sample has more than 50,000 distinct CDR3 sequences; around 20% occur once, and the top ten carry less than 2.5%. After removal of 5 bases from V and 4 bases from J, the junction contained 8 bases not matched to a gene. Germline V gene sequence: CDR1 DFQATT, CDR2 SNEGSKA (reference sequence). The CDR3 extends over 14 amino acids. The sequenced sample was CD4+ T cells from PBMCs. The chain carries TRBV20-1 and TRBJ2-1; TRBD1 agrees at 7 bases. The origin of this receptor is a human donor with sarcoidosis (Löfgren's syndrome or another form), or a control subject (not recorded which). The CDR3 protein is CSASYGTAYNEQFF. The CDR3 DNA reads TGCAGTGCTTCATACGGGACAGCTTACAATGAGCAGTTCTTC.